This entry lists 31 T cell receptor beta chains sequenced from one sample in a study of metastatic and nonmetastatic thyroid tumors. With MiXCR, TCRdb called clones anew from the PCR reads. The table has approximately 28,000 clones, roughly 23% seen once; the top ten hold roughly 15%. Patients were all untreated before their thyroid surgery. Sample: blood. The receptors stem from a female donor with papillary thyroid cancer or a benign thyroid nodule (not recorded which). Some clones in this sample may be carry-over from other donors' samples.

The chain couples TRBV5-6 to TRBJ2-7; no definite D call. Germline V gives CDR1 SGHDT, CDR2 YYEEEE. This CDR3 region has 13 residues. Trimming stripped 1 base from V and 2 bases from J, with 7 bases between. The CDR3 nucleotides are TGTGCCAGCAGCTTGCGACGCACCTACGAGCAGTACTTC. This codes for CASSLRRTYEQYF. Together with reference TRBV5-6 and TRBJ2-7, the CDR3 gives the full variable domain: DAGVTQSPTHLIKTRGQQVTLRCSPKSGHDTVSWYQQALGQGPQFIFQYYEEEERQRGNFPDRFSGHQFPNYSSELNVNALLLGDSALYLCASSLRRTYEQYFGPGTRLTVT.

This clone turned up a few times. V usage is TRBV27 and J usage is TRBJ2-2, with 9 bases identical to TRBD1. Trimming cost V 5 bases and J 2 bases; bases outside gene matches: 6. CDR3 size: 16 residues. The germline V gene encodes CDR1 MNHEY and CDR2 SMNVEV (reference sequence). In DNA form, the CDR3 reads TGTGCCAGCAGTGACCTACAGGGGGCAAACACCGGGGAGCTGTTTTTT. As protein: CASSDLQGANTGELFF.

The table lists this clone with a few counts. This chain uses TRBV9 with TRBJ2-5; 8 nucleotides align to TRBD2. Germline CDR1 reads SGDLS; CDR2 reads YYNGEE. This CDR3 contains 17 residues. V lost 4 bases and J lost 1; bases outside the gene matches: 12. This CDR3 reads CASSPPPTSGIQETQYF. Written as DNA, the CDR3 is TGTGCCAGCAGCCCCCCCCCCACTAGCGGCATCCAAGAGACCCAGTACTTC.

This clone was detected many times. The chain couples TRBV11-2 to TRBJ2-7; D gene uncertain. V was cut by 3 bases and J by 3 bases, with 15 bases left in between. This CDR3 is built from 15 residues. In germline, CDR1 is SGHAT, CDR2 FQNNGV. The CDR3 region is CASSFTALPRYEQYF. CDR3 in DNA: TGTGCCAGCAGCTTCACAGCTCTTCCCCGCTACGAGCAGTACTTC.

This clone was counted at least ten times. This CDR3 is also generated by other DNA sequences in the sample. This rearrangement joins TRBV24-1 to TRBJ2-3; D remains ambiguous. The ends were cut back, 4 bases at V and 0 bases at J, with 16 bases in the middle. The CDR3 extends over 17 amino acids. Germline lookup yields CDR1 KGHDR and CDR2 SFDVKD. The CDR3, as DNA: TGTGCCACCAGTGACCCCTCGGGCTCGACTAGCACAGATACGCAGTATTTT. This translates into CATSDPSGSTSTDTQYF.

Relative to its sample, this clone is medium-sized. CDR3 residues: CASSDNRGQGYTF. The CDR3 DNA sequence: TGTGCCAGCAGTGACAACAGGGGGCAAGGCTACACCTTC. V is TRBV6-4 and J is TRBJ1-2; 9 bases are shared with TRBD1. V lost 2 bases to trimming and J lost 8 bases; unmatched junction nucleotides: 3. The CDR3 contains 13 residues. Per the germline V gene, CDR1 is MRHNA and CDR2 is SNTAGT.

This clone was counted at least ten times. The CDR3 protein is CASSIGGDTYEQYF. In DNA, the CDR3 is TGTGCCAGTAGTATCGGGGGGGACACCTACGAGCAGTACTTC. The V call is TRBV19, the J call TRBJ2-7, with 8 bases that match TRBD2. Germline V CDR1 and CDR2: LNHDA, SQIVND (reference sequence). This CDR3 has 14 amino acids. J lost 2 bases, V lost 3 bases, and 3 bases had no gene match.

In this sample, this clone turned up a few times. The V call is TRBV28, the J call TRBJ1-5; D call uncertain. The CDR3 sequence is 17 residues long. Trimming stripped 6 bases from V and 6 bases from J, with 24 bases between. From germline, CDR1 is MDHEN and CDR2 SYDVKM. DNA of the CDR3: TGTGCCAGCAGCCTCGTCGGAGGAGGTTCGGTAGGTCAGCCCCAGCATTTT. Protein sequence: CASSLVGGGSVGQPQHF.

The table lists this clone with many counts. The rearrangement uses TRBV7-9 and TRBJ1-1; D might be TRBD1 (5 bases). The germline V and J ends were trimmed by 5 bases and 3 bases, with 16 bases remaining between them. The CDR3 is 15 amino acids. Germline V lookup: CDR1 SEHNR, CDR2 FQNEAQ (reference sequence). CDR3 region: CASSPTQEYYTEAFF. The DNA of the CDR3 is TGTGCCAGCAGCCCGACACAGGAATATTACACTGAAGCTTTCTTT.

The V call is TRBV11-2, the J call TRBJ1-1; D is unclear. Germline V CDR1 and CDR2: SGHAT, FQNNGV. V lost 2 bases and J 7 bases, leaving 11 bases between the germline ends. This CDR3 comprises 13 residues. CDR3 nucleotides: TGTGCCAGCAGCTTAAGGGAACAGCATGAAGCTTTCTTT. This gives the protein CASSLREQHEAFF.

This clone was seen a few times. The V and J genes are TRBV5-1 and TRBJ1-1; D gene unclear. The V gene's germline CDR1 is SGHRS and CDR2 YFSETQ. This CDR3 spans 15 amino acids. V was trimmed by 0 bases and J by 0 bases, leaving 9 bases between them. As DNA, the CDR3 is TGCGCCAGCAGCTTGGGGGGAACTATGAACACTGAAGCTTTCTTT. Amino acids: CASSLGGTMNTEAFF.

This clone was seen a handful of times. The chain combines TRBV2 with TRBJ1-5; D is ambiguous. Germline CDR1 reads SNHLY; CDR2 reads FYNNEI. This CDR3 is built from 13 residues. V lost 8 bases and J 0 bases, leaving 8 bases between the germline ends. The CDR3 loop is CASSRDSNQPQHF. The CDR3 DNA follows: TGTGCCAGCTCCCGGGATAGCAATCAGCCCCAGCATTTT.

This clone has at least ten counts. This sequence joins TRBV5-5 and TRBJ1-2; D is unclear. The CDR3 runs 13 residues. V lost 4 bases to trimming and J lost 8 bases, with 15 bases between them. From germline, CDR1 is SGHKS and CDR2 YYEKEE (reference sequence). CDR3 sequence reads: CASSRLGIGGYTF. The CDR3 DNA sequence: TGTGCCAGCAGCCGGCTGGGGATTGGAGGCTACACCTTC.

V is TRBV20-1 and J is TRBJ2-1; 7 bases line up with TRBD2. The germline V gene has CDR1 DFQATT and CDR2 SNEGSKA (reference sequence). The trim removed 5 bases at V and 2 bases at J, leaving 6 bases unmatched. There are 14 residues in the CDR3. The CDR3 DNA is TGCAGTGCTGCAGTCCTAGCGGCCTACAATGAGCAGTTCTTC. Protein: CSAAVLAAYNEQFF.

The chain joins TRBV28 to TRBJ1-6, with D maybe TRBD1 (6 bases). Trimming stripped 5 bases from V and 7 bases from J, with 15 bases between. Germline-derived CDR1 and CDR2 are MDHEN and SYDVKM. The CDR3 has 15 amino acids. The CDR3 region is CASSTRQAGNSPLHF. The CDR3 nucleotides are TGTGCCAGCAGTACGAGACAGGCTGGAAATTCACCCCTCCACTTT.

The rearrangement links TRBV27 to TRBJ2-7, with D possibly being TRBD2 (5 bases). CDR1 MNHEY and CDR2 SMNVEV come from the germline V gene (reference sequence). The CDR3 spans 13 residues. V was clipped by 5 bases and J by 3 bases, with 11 bases between them. This CDR3 reads CASSPQDYYEQYF. CDR3 nucleotides: TGTGCCAGCAGTCCTCAAGACTACTACGAGCAGTACTTC.

This clone showed up many times. This chain joins TRBV10-3 and TRBJ2-1; TRBD2 matches at 14 bases. V shed 8 bases, J shed 6 bases, and the junction held 6 bases outside the gene matches. The CDR3 loop spans 15 amino acids. The V gene's germline CDR1 is ENHRY and CDR2 SYGVKD. The CDR3 nucleotides read TGTGCCATCTCTTCCGGGACTAGCGGGAGCAATGAGCAGTTCTTC. This translates into CAISSGTSGSNEQFF.

Many counts were recorded for this clone. V usage is TRBV5-4 and J usage is TRBJ2-7; 10 positions agree with TRBD2. The CDR3 has 15 residues. CDR1 and CDR2 from the germline V gene are SGHNT and YYREEE (reference sequence). Trimming took 4 bases from V and 7 from J; bases not matched to a gene: 11. CDR3: CASSRGLALSGEQYF. The CDR3 nucleotides read TGTGCCAGCAGCCGGGGACTAGCGCTAAGTGGGGAGCAGTACTTC. Drawing the rest from reference TRBV5-4 and TRBJ2-7, the complete variable domain is ETGVTQSPTHLIKTRGQQVTLRCSSQSGHNTVSWYQQALGQGPQFIFQYYREEENGRGNFPPRFSGLQFPNYSSELNVNALELDDSALYLCASSRGLALSGEQYFGPGTRLTVT.

This clone was observed at least ten times. A much larger clone sits a single nucleotide away, making a read error possible. This chain joins TRBV24-1 and TRBJ2-2, with D uncertain. Germline loops: CDR1 KGHDR, CDR2 SFDVKD. The CDR3 loop spans 13 amino acids. CDR3 loop: CAASDGWAGELFF. The CDR3 bases are TGTGCCGCCAGTGATGGGTGGGCCGGGGAGCTGTTTTTT.

Ten or more counts support this clone. The chain combines TRBV6-4 with TRBJ2-2; TRBD2 is a possible D gene (5 bases). Germline-derived CDR1 and CDR2 are MRHNA and SNTAGT. The CDR3 has 15 residues. Trimming cost V 3 bases and J 3 bases, with 11 bases left between them. The DNA for the CDR3 is TGTGCCAGCAGTGAAACGGGGTCCGACACCGGGGAGCTGTTTTTT. It translates to CASSETGSDTGELFF.

This rearrangement joins TRBV28 to TRBJ1-6, with D possibly matching TRBD1 (6 bases). This CDR3 spans 16 amino acids. Germline values: CDR1 MDHEN, CDR2 SYDVKM. V lost 0 bases and J 5 bases, leaving 11 bases between the germline ends. In DNA form, the CDR3 reads TGTGCCAGCAGTTTATGGGGAGGGGGAGATAATTCACCCCTCCACTTT. Its translation: CASSLWGGGDNSPLHF.

As to this clone: At one boundary the junction diverges from the germline segment, which might be a read error. This rearrangement joins TRBV6-2 or TRBV6-3 to TRBJ2-5; D might be TRBD1 or TRBD2, each matching 6 bases. Germline V gene sequence: CDR1 MNHEY, CDR2 SVGEGT. The CDR3 runs 13 residues. As DNA, the CDR3 is TGTGCCAGCAGTGGGGGGCCAAAAGAGAACCAGTACTTC. Its protein is CASSGGPKENQYF.

A note on this clone: One end of the junction varies from germline; a read error may be responsible. This sequence joins TRBV3-1 and TRBJ2-7; D is undetermined. Germline CDR1 is LGHDT and CDR2 is YNNKEL (reference sequence). The CDR3 extends over 15 amino acids. CDR3 amino acids: CVSSQAYGSSYEQYF. DNA for the CDR3: TGTGTCAGCAGCCAAGCGTACGGGTCCTCATACGAGCAGTACTTC.

The rearrangement links TRBV11-3 to TRBJ2-7, with D maybe TRBD1 (5 bases). Germline lookup yields CDR1 SGHNT and CDR2 YENEEA. Trimming took 6 bases from V and 5 from J, leaving 11 bases between them. The CDR3 loop spans 12 amino acids. This chain's CDR3 is CASRSDRNEQYF. The CDR3 region has the DNA TGTGCCAGCAGATCAGACAGAAACGAGCAGTACTTC.

This clone was recorded many times. J is TRBJ2-2 and V is TRBV6-4; 15 bases align to TRBD2. CDR3 size: 18 residues. Trimming took 4 bases from V and 1 from J; bases not matched to a gene: 4. Germline lookup yields CDR1 MRHNA and CDR2 SNTAGT. In nucleotides, the CDR3 is TGTGCCAGCAGTGGGACTAGCGGGAGGGCGGGGAACACCGGGGAGCTGTTTTTT. It is translated as CASSGTSGRAGNTGELFF.

This clone qualifies as medium-sized (0.01 to 0.1%). In DNA form, the CDR3 reads TGTGCCATCAGTGAGCGGGAGTCCTACAATGAGCAGTTCTTC. Its protein is CAISERESYNEQFF. V usage is TRBV10-3 and J usage is TRBJ2-1, with D maybe TRBD2 (6 bases). The CDR3 contains 14 residues. The V end lost 2 bases, the J end lost 1 base, and 6 bases lay between the germline ends. The V gene's germline CDR1 is ENHRY and CDR2 SYGVKD.

There are many counts of this clone. One base away lies a much larger clone, so this may be a sequencing read error. The chain carries TRBV12-3 or TRBV12-4 and TRBJ2-3, with unresolved D. The CDR3 consists of 14 residues. The CDR3 region has the DNA TGTGCCGGCAGCCGACGGACCAAAGTCGATACGCAGTATTTT. It encodes CAGSRRTKVDTQYF.

At least ten counts were recorded for this clone. The chain couples TRBV28 to TRBJ1-2; TRBD1 is a possible D gene (6 bases). Germline CDR1 is MDHEN and CDR2 is SYDVKM. The CDR3 length is 15 residues. V lost 4 bases to trimming and J lost 8 bases, with 20 bases between them. The CDR3 loop is CASSSQTGGSGGYTF. For the CDR3, the DNA is TGTGCCAGCAGTTCCCAGACAGGAGGAAGTGGGGGCTACACCTTC.

Many counts were recorded for this clone. The chain has TRBV20-1 and TRBJ2-7; 11 bases are shared with TRBD2. This CDR3 comprises 15 residues. CDR1 DFQATT and CDR2 SNEGSKA come from the germline V gene (reference sequence). Germline trimming cut 6 bases from V and 5 bases from J; bases unmatched to any gene: 12. The CDR3, as DNA: TGCAGTGCAGCCGAACTAGCGGGAGATTGGGACGAGCAGTACTTC. Encoded protein: CSAAELAGDWDEQYF.

This clone was observed many times. This sequence joins TRBV27 and TRBJ2-5, with 9 bases matching TRBD1. The V gene's germline CDR1 is MNHEY and CDR2 SMNVEV (reference sequence). J was trimmed by 5 bases and V by 5 bases; bases with no gene match: 6. The CDR3 contains 14 residues. The CDR3 region is CASSQQGAGETQYF. In DNA form, the CDR3 reads TGTGCCAGCAGTCAACAGGGGGCCGGGGAGACCCAGTACTTC.

This clone occurred many times. The rearrangement joins TRBV7-2 to TRBJ2-1, with 9 positions matching TRBD1. V lost 5 bases and J lost 8; bases outside the gene matches: 4. This CDR3 has 13 amino acids. CDR1 is SGHTA and CDR2 is FQGNSA in the germline V gene. As DNA, the CDR3 is TGTGCCAGCAGCGCGGACAGGGGCGATGAGCAGTTCTTC. It yields the protein CASSADRGDEQFF.